The T cell receptor (beta chain) described here comes from a study of cytomegalovirus exposure and HLA in healthy donors. Trimming took 3 bases from V and 2 from J, leaving 7 bases between them. The germline CDR1 and CDR2 sequences are MNHEY and SVGAGI. The CDR3 length is 13 residues. The study ran its PCR with 60 Vbeta and 13 Jbeta primers. Sequenced by immunoSEQ multiplex PCR; TCRdb stores in-frame clones only, minus some. The repertoire has approximately 200,000 clones, approximately 80% of them found once; the top ten carry under 0.25%. The clonotype was recovered from a girl between 2 and 10 years old in good health and CMV-seronegative. The V call is TRBV6-5, the J call TRBJ1-2; D not certain. Sequenced input: PBMCs. CDR3 DNA: TGTGCCAGCAGTTATTTCAGAAACTATGGCTACACCTTC. This sequence encodes CASSYFRNYGYTF.